The T cell receptor beta chain described here comes from a study of blood T cell repertoires in COVID-19. The CDR3 runs to 15 residues. The germline CDR1 and CDR2 sequences are MNHEY and SVGAGI. V gave up 7 bases and J gave up 1 base; unmatched junction bases: 4. Original analysis: Cell counts per sample came from amplifying reference gene primers. TCRdb's table, derived via immunoSEQ multiplex PCR, lists solely in-frame clones and lacks some. That table gives V, J and clone size, and the DNA gave D and trimming. Among 31,000 or so clones listed, 75% to 90% were seen once. Sequenced input: peripheral blood. The receptor was derived from a human donor in a cohort sampled during active COVID-19. V usage is TRBV6-5 and J usage is TRBJ1-6; TRBD1 agrees at 7 bases. CDR3 nucleotide sequence: TGTGCCAGCAATACGGGACAGTCCTATAATTCACCCCTCCACTTT. Translating gives CASNTGQSYNSPLHF.